What follows are 18 T cell receptor beta chains derived from one specimen sequenced in a study of shared clonotypes between healthy human individuals (dated by TCRdb to about 2020). The library relied on the immunoSEQ multiplex PCR assay. Held by TCRdb, this immuneACCESS table contains in-frame sequences only and omits some clones. Under half of the omission traces to an unresolved V gene where checked; the cause of the rest is unknown. Within this sample are approximately 1.5 million clones, with 98% of them counted one time only. Around 0.33% of the sample belongs to the ten largest clones. Sequenced input: naive CD4+ T cells sorted from blood. Reading the label with the study, this specimen's cell subset or site is: CD45RA+ positively selected. The receptors were gathered from a man aged 25-40 years in good health.

This sequence joins TRBV4-3 and TRBJ2-1; tentative D call: TRBD2 (6 bases). This CDR3 contains 16 residues. V dropped 1 base and J dropped 3 bases, with 13 bases sitting between them. CDR1 is LGHNA and CDR2 is YSLEER in the germline V gene. The CDR3 sequence is CASSQVVAGNYNEQFF. Written as DNA, the CDR3 is TGCGCCAGCAGCCAAGTCGTGGCGGGGAACTACAATGAGCAGTTCTTC.

This chain connects TRBV18 to TRBJ1-5; 10 bases map to TRBD1. Trimming at V came to 3 bases and at J to 6 bases, leaving 8 bases not matched to a gene. This CDR3 is 16 amino acids long. CDR1 is KGHSH, CDR2 LQKENI, per germline. The CDR3 sequence is CASSPIAGTGVQPQHF. CDR3 sequence (DNA): TGTGCCAGCTCACCGATAGCCGGGACAGGGGTTCAGCCCCAGCATTTT.

This sequence joins TRBV6-4 and TRBJ2-3; 10 positions match TRBD2. Germline values: CDR1 MRHNA, CDR2 SNTAGT. V was pared by 4 bases and J by 2 bases, with 3 bases of the junction left unmatched. The CDR3 runs to 15 residues. DNA of the CDR3: TGTGCCAGCAGTGTTAGCGGGGGGTCCACAGATACGCAGTATTTT. Translating gives CASSVSGGSTDTQYF.

The chain carries TRBV13 and TRBJ2-7, with 7 nucleotides matching TRBD1. V shed 2 bases and J 2 bases; nucleotides not matched to a gene: 3. This CDR3 comprises 14 residues. From germline, CDR1 is PRHDT and CDR2 FYEKMQ (reference sequence). The DNA for the CDR3 is TGTGCCAGCAGCTTACTCAGGGGGACCTACGAGCAGTACTTC. Protein sequence: CASSLLRGTYEQYF.

The CDR3 region is CASSKPRTDTQYF. The CDR3 nucleotides read TGTGCCAGCAGCAAACCCCGCACAGATACGCAGTATTTT. The J gene is TRBJ2-3, the V gene TRBV21-1. TRBV21-1 is tagged as a pseudogene. The CDR3 extends over 13 amino acids.

This chain joins TRBV7-3 and TRBJ1-3; D gene ambiguous. The ends were cut back, 5 bases at V and 2 bases at J, with 7 bases in the middle. CDR3 length equals 13 residues. Germline lookup yields CDR1 SGHTA and CDR2 FQGTGA. CDR3 nucleotides: TGTGCCAGCAGCCGGGTGCCTGGAAACACCATATATTTT. It specifies CASSRVPGNTIYF.

The rearrangement links TRBV4-3 to TRBJ2-1; perhaps TRBD1 as D (6 bases). Trimming stripped 0 bases from V and 7 bases from J, with 10 bases between. This CDR3 is built from 14 residues. The V gene's germline CDR1 is LGHNA and CDR2 YSLEER. Written as DNA, the CDR3 is TGCGCCAGCAGCCAAGAGAGGGGGTGGAATGAGCAGTTCTTC. As protein: CASSQERGWNEQFF.

This chain joins TRBV15 and TRBJ2-3, with D perhaps assigned TRBD1 or TRBD2 (5 bases each). Between the trimmed V and J ends, which lost 0 bases and 9 bases, there was a span of 19 bases. CDR1 is LNHNV, CDR2 YYDKDF, per germline (reference sequence). The CDR3 extends over 16 amino acids. The CDR3 here is CATSRDELQTRGTQYF. The CDR3 region has the DNA TGTGCCACCAGCAGAGACGAGCTACAGACGAGGGGCACGCAGTATTTT.

This chain uses TRBV2 with TRBJ2-1, with TRBD1 matching over 10 bases. Germline V CDR1 and CDR2: SNHLY, FYNNEI. This CDR3 region has 15 residues. The V gene end was trimmed by 4 bases and the J gene end by 4 bases; junction bases not matched to a gene: 4. The chain's CDR3 is CASSVGTGAYNEQFF. CDR3 sequence (DNA): TGTGCCAGCAGTGTTGGGACAGGGGCGTACAATGAGCAGTTCTTC. Based on the CDR3 plus reference TRBV2 and TRBJ2-1, the full variable domain is EPEVTQTPSHQVTQMGQEVILRCVPISNHLYFYWYRQILGQKVEFLVSFYNNEISEKSEIFDDQFSVERPDGSNFTLKIRSTKLEDSAMYFCASSVGTGAYNEQFFGPGTRLTVL.

Only a few counts were recorded for this clone. The chain uses TRBV27 and TRBJ1-2; no clear D. CDR3 length equals 15 residues. Germline lookup yields CDR1 MNHEY and CDR2 SMNVEV (reference sequence). Trimming removed 1 base at V and 2 bases at J, with 11 bases between. CDR3 protein: CASSLFGKPNYGYTF. As DNA, the CDR3 is TGTGCCAGCAGTTTATTCGGTAAACCAAACTATGGCTACACCTTC.

The chain joins TRBV5-1 to TRBJ2-5; no definite D call. Germline assignment: CDR1 SGHRS and CDR2 YFSETQ. The CDR3 is 16 amino acids. The V gene lost 3 bases and the J gene lost 0 bases, with 15 bases spanning the gap. The CDR3 coding sequence is TGCGCCAGCAGCTCAGACATGAATCAATACCAAGAGACCCAGTACTTC. It yields the protein CASSSDMNQYQETQYF.

V gene TRBV5-8 combines with J gene TRBJ2-1, with TRBD1 identical over 7 bases. The CDR3 runs 14 residues. Trimming cost V 4 bases and J 14 bases; bases outside gene matches: 15. Per germline, CDR1 SGHTS and CDR2 YDEGEE. In DNA, the CDR3 is TGTGCCAGCAGCCCCGGACAGGTTCTCGTCCGAGAGTTCTTC. It encodes CASSPGQVLVREFF. The full variable domain, with the rest looked up from reference TRBV5-8 and TRBJ2-1, is EAGVTQSPTHLIKTRGQQATLRCSPISGHTSVYWYQQALGLGLQFLLWYDEGEERNRGNFPPRFSGRQFPNYSSELNVNALELEDSALYLCASSPGQVLVREFFGPGTRLTVL.

The CDR3 sequence is CASSLDSGGGELFF. DNA of the CDR3: TGTGCCAGCAGCTTGGACAGCGGGGGCGGGGAGCTGTTTTTT. This rearrangement joins TRBV7-9 to TRBJ2-2; TRBD2 agrees at 8 bases. The CDR3 has 14 amino acids. From germline, CDR1 is SEHNR and CDR2 FQNEAQ (reference sequence). The J segment lost 7 bases and the V segment lost 3 bases, leaving 4 bases of the junction unmatched.

This chain links TRBV27 with TRBJ2-1; D not resolved. CDR3 length: 13 amino acids. Germline V gene data show CDR1 as MNHEY and CDR2 as SMNVEV (reference sequence). V was clipped by 5 bases and J by 0 bases, with 5 bases between them. The CDR3 nucleotides are TGTGCCAGCAGTGCGAGCTCCTACAATGAGCAGTTCTTC. Translated, it gives CASSASSYNEQFF.

This clone was observed a single time. V and J are TRBV29-1 and TRBJ2-3; TRBD2 is a possible D gene (6 bases). V gave up 0 bases and J gave up 11 bases, with 21 bases separating them. The CDR3 contains 15 residues. The germline V gene encodes CDR1 SQVTM and CDR2 ANQGSEA. The CDR3 region is CSVEDMRLVGYGQYF. The CDR3 DNA reads TGCAGCGTTGAAGATATGAGACTAGTGGGTTATGGGCAGTATTTT.

The V call is TRBV7-9, the J call TRBJ1-4, with D unresolved. This CDR3 has 11 amino acids. Germline V gene sequence: CDR1 SEHNR, CDR2 FQNEAQ (reference sequence). Deletions cut 5 bases from V and 6 bases from J, with 4 bases between. The CDR3 nucleotides are TGTGCCAGCAGCACATATGAAAAACTGTTTTTT. As protein: CASSTYEKLFF.

This clone was counted once. This chain uses TRBV28 with TRBJ2-5; TRBD1 matches 9 bases. V shed 11 bases, J shed 1 base, and the junction held 5 bases outside the gene matches. Per germline, CDR1 MDHEN and CDR2 SYDVKM. The length of the CDR3 is 13 residues. CDR3 sequence reads: CASDRGIQETQYF. In DNA form, the CDR3 reads TGTGCCTCGGACAGGGGTATCCAAGAGACCCAGTACTTC.

The table lists this clone with a count of one. The chain combines TRBV5-1 with TRBJ2-4; D is undetermined. The CDR3 has 18 amino acids. V was shortened by 1 base and J by 4 bases, with 21 bases between the two germline ends. Germline values: CDR1 SGHRS, CDR2 YFSETQ. In DNA, the CDR3 is TGCGCCAGCAGCTTGTTCCCCAACCTTCTTGAGACAAAAAACATTCAGTACTTC. Translating it yields CASSLFPNLLETKNIQYF.